This is a list of T cell receptor beta chains from one sample in a study of breast tumors, draining lymph nodes, adjacent tissues. One entry per CDR3 protein, called by TCRdb with MiXCR from the multiplex PCR reads. The profile covers approximately 140,000 distinct CDR3 sequences, with approximately 32% appearing a single time and roughly 2.2% taken by the ten largest. Sample: axillary lymph node tissue. Receptors were obtained from a female donor with breast cancer. Some clones in this sample may be carry-over from other donors' samples. Each CDR3 is given with its conserved first and last residue.

j_gene	v_gene	CDR3aa
TRBJ1-2	TRBV6-4	CASSHSDRGRYTF
TRBJ2-1	TRBV6-4	CASSLERGPYNEQLF
TRBJ2-3	TRBV19	CASTGGGVTDTQYF
TRBJ2-2	TRBV11-3	CASSLGGGSGELFF
TRBJ2-2	TRBV7-9	CASSVPGTGANTGELFF
TRBJ2-5	TRBV5-5	CASSQAGLAETQYF
TRBJ2-3	TRBV20-1	CSARPSVIGTQYF
TRBJ1-5	TRBV6-4	CASSDDRDPHQPQHF
TRBJ1-2	TRBV2	CASRRGEDYGYTF
TRBJ2-2	TRBV3-2	CASSRTGMNTGELFF
TRBJ1-1	TRBV5-1	CASSAGGREWRNTEAFF
TRBJ1-5	TRBV7-2	CASSVGTGESNQPQHF
TRBJ2-1	TRBV30	CASEGLGEQFF
TRBJ2-7	TRBV30	CAWSLGIGQYF
TRBJ2-2	TRBV7-9	CASSLTSGGLDTGELFF
TRBJ2-7	TRBV20-1	CSAREQGYEQYF
TRBJ2-5	TRBV5-8	CASSFVWFVGQGRETQYF
TRBJ1-2	TRBV6-4	CASSDGVNYGYTF
TRBJ2-3	TRBV7-8	CASSLQGRGQLGQYF
TRBJ1-2	TRBV12-3/TRBV12-4	CASSFAGTRTNYGYTF
TRBJ1-2	TRBV5-1	CASSYWDFDYTF
TRBJ2-3	TRBV19	CASSPVGGGMIDTQYF
TRBJ2-5	TRBV20-1	CSAVLAGTQETQYF
TRBJ2-1	TRBV7-3	CASSLFSSGELNEQFF
TRBJ1-4	TRBV30	CAWSKGTNEKLFF
TRBJ1-5	TRBV5-8	CASRIGQAVYNQPQHF
TRBJ2-3	TRBV20-1	CSAEGGGTHTQYF
TRBJ2-3	TRBV7-2	CASSKTGGPSAADTQYF
TRBJ1-1	TRBV7-9	CASSLGQGGDAGAFF
TRBJ2-3	TRBV20-1	CSGRRGLGSHSTDTQYF
TRBJ1-2	TRBV6-6	CASSPSGAGYTF
TRBJ2-5	TRBV10-3	CAIAGSGGWETQYF
TRBJ1-6	TRBV10-3	CASSVGGRNSPLHF
TRBJ1-2	TRBV7-3	CASSLSSDYGYTF
TRBJ1-6	TRBV20-1	CSARNIVQGNSPLHF
TRBJ1-3	TRBV30	CAWRGSGSGNTIYF